The clone carrying this TCR beta chain was recorded only once. The data were taken from a study of cytomegalovirus exposure and HLA in healthy donors. For the study at large: In a previous analysis, 95 million to 130 million unique TCR beta sequences were found from some 200 million T cells.

The PCR contained 60 Vbeta and 13 Jbeta primers. Repertoires were generated with immunoSEQ multiplex PCR, while TCRdb's copy carries only in-frame clones and drops some. The repertoire holds over 100,000 clones, with approximately 70% as singletons. The V gene lost 5 bases and the J gene lost 2 bases, with 20 bases spanning the gap. Germline CDR1 and CDR2: SGHDN and FVKESK. The CDR3 has 17 amino acids. Sequenced sample: PBMCs. The chain recombines TRBV14 with TRBJ2-3, with a tentative D call TRBD2 (7 bases). The clonotype comes from a woman aged 25 to 45 in good health and CMV-seronegative. This CDR3 reads CASSSQRGTGYTDTQYF. DNA of the CDR3: TGTGCCAGCAGCTCCCAGCGGGGTACAGGGTACACAGATACGCAGTATTTT.